This entry lists 4 T cell receptor beta chains sequenced from one sample in a study of T cells in Graves' hyperthyroidism and ophthalmopathy. Authors of the study amplified TCR beta CDR3 regions from RNA transcripts. The HTBI primer set drove a first-round RT-PCR of the TCR CDR3. In TCRdb, the multiplex PCR reads were re-called with MiXCR into one record per CDR3 protein. Here the sample spans 250,000 to 350,000 distinct CDR3 sequences, about 17% being singletons. The sequenced material came from blood. The receptor source for this set is a woman aged 60-70 years with Graves' ophthalmopathy.

This clonotype was seen ten or more times. V gene TRBV20-1 combines with J gene TRBJ2-7, with 9 bases identical to TRBD1. CDR3 length: 13 residues. Germline CDR1 reads DFQATT; CDR2 reads SNEGSKA (reference sequence). The junction had 2 bases not matched to a gene; V was cut back by 3 bases and J by 2 bases. Here the CDR3 reads CSASTGGAYEQYF. In nucleotides, the CDR3 is TGCAGTGCTAGTACAGGGGGCGCCTACGAGCAGTACTTC.

This clonotype was found many times. The chain carries TRBV20-1 and TRBJ2-7; 9 bases align to TRBD1. Germline V gives CDR1 DFQATT, CDR2 SNEGSKA (reference sequence). The CDR3 extends over 14 amino acids. Trimming took 4 bases from V and 1 from J; bases not matched to a gene: 5. In nucleotides, the CDR3 is TGCAGTGCTACCCACAGGGGGCTTTCCTACGAGCAGTACTTC. Translating gives CSATHRGLSYEQYF.

This clonotype has ten or more counts. The chain couples TRBV27 to TRBJ2-3; TRBD2 might be the D (6 bases). The V gene's germline CDR1 is MNHEY and CDR2 SMNVEV (reference sequence). CDR3 length equals 14 residues. V was clipped by 8 bases and J by 1 base, with 13 bases between them. CDR3: CASSFGSRTDTQYF. CDR3 sequence (DNA): TGTGCCAGCTCCTTCGGGAGTCGCACAGATACGCAGTATTTT.

This clonotype appeared a few times. A much larger clone lies a single base off, so this may be a read error. Likely a read error: the CDR3 ends without its conserved phenylalanine or tryptophan. The chain recombines TRBV28 with TRBJ1-2; 7 bases match TRBD1. Germline V gene lookup returns CDR1 MDHEN and CDR2 SYDVKM. This CDR3 has 18 amino acids. V dropped 5 bases and J dropped 4; count of bases not matched to a gene: 19. The CDR3 region has the DNA TGTGCCAGCAGTCTACCCCTGCCGAGGGGTAGGGGGCCCTATGGCTACACCCTC. It is translated as CASSLPLPRGRGPYGYTL.